The clone carrying this T cell receptor (beta chain) was counted at least ten times. Its cognate antigen is unknown. Time point noted: longitudinal time-point 1 (baseline). Unsorted libraries came from 2 million PBMCs stored at -80 °C. These data originate in a study of neurological immune-mediated disorders. Points from the study as a whole: Private repertoires in all groups were suggested by the finding that expanded clones across subjects shared no CDR3 amino acid sequences. The most TCR clonal expansion was seen in HTLV-1-associated myelopathy, whereas the least was seen in multiple sclerosis, below the level in healthy controls.

The cDNA came from 5'RACE with 10-nucleotide random UMIs. One entry per CDR3 protein results from TCRdb running MiXCR on the 5' RACE reads. This sample has 70,000 to 75,000 distinct CDR3 sequences, with roughly 15% found just once. The CDR3 extends over 13 amino acids. Per germline, CDR1 SGHDT and CDR2 YYEEEE. The V and J ends lost 7 bases and 2 bases respectively, with 12 bases between them. The TCR originated in a female donor with HTLV-1-associated myelopathy (HAM/TSP). The chain recombines TRBV5-6 with TRBJ1-1; D is undetermined. The sequencing sample was made of PBMCs. DNA of the CDR3: TGTGCCAGCGGACCCCCAGGAAACACTGAAGCTTTCTTT. Amino acids: CASGPPGNTEAFF. Full variable domain (remainder filled in from reference TRBV5-6 and TRBJ1-1): DAGVTQSPTHLIKTRGQQVTLRCSPKSGHDTVSWYQQALGQGPQFIFQYYEEEERQRGNFPDRFSGHQFPNYSSELNVNALLLGDSALYLCASGPPGNTEAFFGQGTRLTVV.